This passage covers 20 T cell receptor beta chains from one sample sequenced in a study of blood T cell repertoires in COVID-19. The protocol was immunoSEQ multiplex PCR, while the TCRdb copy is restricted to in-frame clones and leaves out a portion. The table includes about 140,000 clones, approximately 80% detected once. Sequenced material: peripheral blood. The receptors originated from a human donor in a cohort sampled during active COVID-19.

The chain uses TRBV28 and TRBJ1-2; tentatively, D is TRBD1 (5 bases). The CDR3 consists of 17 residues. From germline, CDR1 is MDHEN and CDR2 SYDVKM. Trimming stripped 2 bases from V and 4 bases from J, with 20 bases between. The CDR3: CASSLGGGGFVGYGYTF. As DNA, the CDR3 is TGTGCCAGCAGTTTAGGGGGGGGAGGGTTTGTCGGCTATGGCTACACCTTC.

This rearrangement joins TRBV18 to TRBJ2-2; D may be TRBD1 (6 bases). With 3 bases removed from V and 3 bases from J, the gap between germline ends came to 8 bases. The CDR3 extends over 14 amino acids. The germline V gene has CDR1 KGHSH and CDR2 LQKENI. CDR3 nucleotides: TGTGCCAGCTCACCCTCAGGGGACACCGGGGAGCTGTTTTTT. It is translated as CASSPSGDTGELFF.

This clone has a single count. CDR3 DNA: TGTGCCAGCTCACAAACCGGGACAGCGAACACTGAAGCTTTCTTT. It encodes CASSQTGTANTEAFF. The rearrangement joins TRBV18 to TRBJ1-1; 7 positions match TRBD1. This CDR3 has 15 residues. V lost 4 bases to trimming and J lost 1 base; unmatched junction nucleotides: 6. The germline V gene encodes CDR1 KGHSH and CDR2 LQKENI.

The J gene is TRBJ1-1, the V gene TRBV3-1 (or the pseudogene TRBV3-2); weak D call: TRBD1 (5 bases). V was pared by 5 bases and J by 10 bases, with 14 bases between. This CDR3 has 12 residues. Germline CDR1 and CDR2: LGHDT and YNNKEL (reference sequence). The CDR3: CASSSAGRGAFF. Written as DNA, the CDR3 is TGTGCCAGCAGCTCGGCAGGGCGGGGAGCTTTCTTT.

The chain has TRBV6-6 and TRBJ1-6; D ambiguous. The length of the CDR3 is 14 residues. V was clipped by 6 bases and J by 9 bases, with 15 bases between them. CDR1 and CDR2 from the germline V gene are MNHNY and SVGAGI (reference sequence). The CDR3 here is CASRSDGISSPLHF. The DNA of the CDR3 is TGTGCCAGCAGGAGCGACGGGATCTCTTCACCCCTCCACTTT.

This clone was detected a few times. The CDR3 DNA follows: TGTGCCAGCAGTTTACTAGATAATTCACCCCTCCACTTT. This sequence encodes CASSLLDNSPLHF. V and J are TRBV12-3 or TRBV12-4 and TRBJ1-6, with D unresolved. The V end lost 2 bases, the J end lost 5 bases, and 4 bases lay between the germline ends. The CDR3 runs 13 residues.

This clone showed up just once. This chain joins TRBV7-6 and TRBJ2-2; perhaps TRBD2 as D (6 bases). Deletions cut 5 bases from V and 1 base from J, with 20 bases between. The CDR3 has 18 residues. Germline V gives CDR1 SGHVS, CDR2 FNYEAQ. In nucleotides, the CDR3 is TGTGCCAGCAGCCGCCAGATTACCGGGAGCCTGAACACCGGGGAGCTGTTTTTT. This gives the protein CASSRQITGSLNTGELFF.

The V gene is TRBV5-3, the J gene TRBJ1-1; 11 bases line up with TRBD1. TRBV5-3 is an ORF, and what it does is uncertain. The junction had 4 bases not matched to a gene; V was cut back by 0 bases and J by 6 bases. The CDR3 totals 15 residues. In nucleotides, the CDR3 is TGTGCCAGAAGCTTGGGGGACAGGGGGACGCCTGAAGCTTTCTTT. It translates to CARSLGDRGTPEAFF.

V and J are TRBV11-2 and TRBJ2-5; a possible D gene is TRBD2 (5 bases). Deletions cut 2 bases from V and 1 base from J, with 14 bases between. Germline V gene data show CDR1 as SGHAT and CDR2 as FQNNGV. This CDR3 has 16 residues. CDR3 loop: CASSLTIVGAQETQYF. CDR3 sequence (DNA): TGTGCCAGCAGCTTAACGATAGTGGGAGCCCAAGAGACCCAGTACTTC.

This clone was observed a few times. This chain's CDR3 is CASSPVAGGEEGTEAFF. The CDR3 DNA reads TGCGCCAGCAGCCCGGTAGCAGGGGGCGAGGAGGGCACTGAAGCTTTCTTT. The gene calls are TRBV5-1 and TRBJ1-1; 8 bases fit TRBD1. V shed 4 bases, J shed 4 bases, and the junction held 15 bases outside the gene matches. Per the germline V gene, CDR1 is SGHRS and CDR2 is YFSETQ. The CDR3 totals 17 residues. The complete variable domain, with remaining parts taken from reference TRBV5-1 and TRBJ1-1, reads KAGVTQTPRYLIKTRGQQVTLSCSPISGHRSVSWYQQTPGQGLQFLFEYFSETQRNKGNFPGRFSGRQFSNSRSEMNVSTLELGDSALYLCASSPVAGGEEGTEAFFGQGTRLTVV.

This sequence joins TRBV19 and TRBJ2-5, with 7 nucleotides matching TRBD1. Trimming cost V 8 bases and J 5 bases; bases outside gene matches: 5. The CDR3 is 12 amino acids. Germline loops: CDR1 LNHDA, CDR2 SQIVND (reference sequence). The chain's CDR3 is CASEDRLETQYF. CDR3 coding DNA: TGTGCCAGTGAGGACAGGCTCGAGACCCAGTACTTC.

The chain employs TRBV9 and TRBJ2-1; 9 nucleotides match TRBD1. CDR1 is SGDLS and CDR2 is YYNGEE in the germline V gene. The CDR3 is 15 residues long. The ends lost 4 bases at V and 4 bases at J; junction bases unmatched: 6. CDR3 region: CASSPLGTGYNEQFF. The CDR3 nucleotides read TGTGCCAGCAGCCCGCTGGGGACAGGGTACAATGAGCAGTTCTTC. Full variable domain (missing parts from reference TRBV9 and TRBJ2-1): DSGVTQTPKHLITATGQRVTLRCSPRSGDLSVYWYQQSLDQGLQFLIQYYNGEERAKGNILERFSAQQFPDLHSELNLSSLELGDSALYFCASSPLGTGYNEQFFGPGTRLTVL.

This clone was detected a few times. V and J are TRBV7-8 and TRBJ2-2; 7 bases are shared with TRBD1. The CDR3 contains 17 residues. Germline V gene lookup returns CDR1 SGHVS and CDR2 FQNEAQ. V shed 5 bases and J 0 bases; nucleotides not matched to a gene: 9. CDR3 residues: CASSKERDSANTGELFF. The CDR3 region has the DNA TGTGCCAGCAGCAAGGAACGGGACAGCGCGAACACCGGGGAGCTGTTTTTT. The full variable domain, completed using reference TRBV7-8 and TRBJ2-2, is GAGVSQSPRYKVAKRGQDVALRCDPISGHVSLFWYQQALGQGPEFLTYFQNEAQLDKSGLPSDRFFAERPEGSVSTLKIQRTQQEDSAVYLCASSKERDSANTGELFFGEGSRLTVL.

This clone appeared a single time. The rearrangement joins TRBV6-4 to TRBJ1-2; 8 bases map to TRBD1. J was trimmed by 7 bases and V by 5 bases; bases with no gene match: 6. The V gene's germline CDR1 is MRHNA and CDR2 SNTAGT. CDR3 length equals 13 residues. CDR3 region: CASSSTGEGGYTF. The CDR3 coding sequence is TGTGCCAGCAGTTCGACAGGGGAGGGTGGCTACACCTTC.

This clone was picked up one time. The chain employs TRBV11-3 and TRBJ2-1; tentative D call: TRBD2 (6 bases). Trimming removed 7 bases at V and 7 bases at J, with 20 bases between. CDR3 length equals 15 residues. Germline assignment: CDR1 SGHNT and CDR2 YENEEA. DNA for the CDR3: TGTGCCAGCACCCTCGGGGGAGATGGTTGGAATGAGCAGTTCTTC. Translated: CASTLGGDGWNEQFF.

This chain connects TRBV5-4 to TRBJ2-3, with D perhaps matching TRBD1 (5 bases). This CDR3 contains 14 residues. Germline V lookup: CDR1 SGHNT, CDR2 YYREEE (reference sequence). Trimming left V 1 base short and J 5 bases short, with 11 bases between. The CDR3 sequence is CASSLIGQGDTQYF. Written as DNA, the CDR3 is TGTGCCAGCAGCTTGATCGGTCAGGGAGATACGCAGTATTTT.

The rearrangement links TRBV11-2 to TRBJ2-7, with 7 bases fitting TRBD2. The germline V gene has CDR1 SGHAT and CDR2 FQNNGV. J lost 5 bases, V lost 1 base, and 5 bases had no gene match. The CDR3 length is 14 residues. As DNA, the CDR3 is TGTGCCAGCAGCTTAGCGGGGACTATCAACGAGCAGTACTTC. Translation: CASSLAGTINEQYF.

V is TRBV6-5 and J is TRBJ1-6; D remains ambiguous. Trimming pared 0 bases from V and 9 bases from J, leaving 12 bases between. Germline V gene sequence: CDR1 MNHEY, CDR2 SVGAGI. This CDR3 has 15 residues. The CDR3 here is CASSYSRWRASPLHF. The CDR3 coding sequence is TGTGCCAGCAGTTACTCGAGGTGGAGGGCTTCACCCCTCCACTTT.

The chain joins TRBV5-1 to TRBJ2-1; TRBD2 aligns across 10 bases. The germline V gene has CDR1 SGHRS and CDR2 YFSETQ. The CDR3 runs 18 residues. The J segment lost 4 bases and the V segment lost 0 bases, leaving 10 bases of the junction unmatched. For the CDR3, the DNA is TGCGCCAGCAGCTTGGTTTCTAGCGGGAGTGGAGCTTACAATGAGCAGTTCTTC. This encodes CASSLVSSGSGAYNEQFF. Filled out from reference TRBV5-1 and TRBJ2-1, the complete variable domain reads KAGVTQTPRYLIKTRGQQVTLSCSPISGHRSVSWYQQTPGQGLQFLFEYFSETQRNKGNFPGRFSGRQFSNSRSEMNVSTLELGDSALYLCASSLVSSGSGAYNEQFFGPGTRLTVL.

CDR3 nucleotide sequence: TGTGCCAGTAGTATTTCAGGGGCTAGGGGAGATACGCAGTATTTT. This gives the protein CASSISGARGDTQYF. The chain recombines TRBV19 with TRBJ2-3; TRBD1 is a possible D gene (6 bases). Germline loops: CDR1 LNHDA, CDR2 SQIVND (reference sequence). The CDR3 runs 15 residues. With 3 bases removed from V and 5 bases from J, the gap between germline ends came to 15 bases. The full variable domain, completed using reference TRBV19 and TRBJ2-3, is DGGITQSPKYLFRKEGQNVTLSCEQNLNHDAMYWYRQDPGQGLRLIYYSQIVNDFQKGDIAEGYSVSREKKESFPLTVTSAQKNPTAFYLCASSISGARGDTQYFGPGTRLTVL.